This TCR beta chain was observed in a study of cytomegalovirus exposure and HLA in healthy donors. Study-wide results and caveats: The sole available immune exposure information was CMV serostatus. In vitro data verified a few CMV-associated chains as specific for CMV antigens.

A remark on this clone: Its antigen is not known.

The PCR was carried out with 60 Vbeta primers and 13 Jbeta primers. TCRdb's table, derived via immunoSEQ multiplex PCR, lists solely in-frame clones and lacks some. Found here are more than 100,000 clones, 65% to 80% of them singletons; the top ten hold 3.5% to 4%. Looked up from germline, CDR1 is LNHDA and CDR2 is SQIVND (reference sequence). The CDR3 covers 12 residues. The ends lost 7 bases at V and 6 bases at J; junction bases unmatched: 6. Source material: PBMCs. The receptor was isolated from a human donor in good health. The chain employs TRBV19 and TRBJ2-7; 7 positions match TRBD1. CDR3 DNA: TGTGCCAGTAACAGGGGACGAGGCGAGCAGTACTTC. Protein product: CASNRGRGEQYF.